This T cell receptor (beta chain) was captured in a study of blood T cells in healthy people across ages. General study results and limits: As age increased, TCR beta diversity per million T cells fell in a roughly linear fashion. It was the long-lived donors that had more naive CD4+ cells and higher diversity than aged donors.

Comments on this clonotype: Its antigen remains unknown.

V dropped 10 bases and J dropped 3; count of bases not matched to a gene: 9. Looked up from germline, CDR1 is ENHRY and CDR2 is SYGVKD. This CDR3 region has 15 residues. PBMCs, at least 7 million per sample, were isolated. No fewer than 5.5 micrograms of total RNA were isolated from every sample. With a J-beta primer mix and a sample-barcoded 5' primer, a second PCR ran about 6 to 11 cycles. TCRdb processed the 5' RACE reads anew with MiXCR; each CDR3 protein has one entry. The data show under 800,000 distinct CDR3 sequences, approximately 21% seen once. This receptor was obtained from a man between 70 and 80 years old in good health. Material for sequencing was blood. This rearrangement joins TRBV10-3 to TRBJ2-2; 9 positions match TRBD1. DNA for the CDR3: TGTGCCACGAAGGCGGGACAGGGTGACACCGGGGAGCTGTTTTTT. Amino acids: CATKAGQGDTGELFF.